This T cell receptor beta chain was sequenced during a study of PD-1 blockade in mismatch repair-deficient tumors. There are 16 residues in the CDR3. The germline gives CDR1 SGHTA, CDR2 FQGTGA. Germline trimming cut 1 base from V and 0 bases from J; bases unmatched to any gene: 4. TCRdb keeps only in-frame clones here, not all; method: immunoSEQ multiplex PCR. The sample contains 39,000 or so clones, approximately 80% of which appear only once. Sequencing was performed on PBMCs, taken approximately 9 months after starting pembrolizumab. The TCR sequence derives from an adult with mismatch repair-deficient cancer. The J gene is TRBJ2-3, the V gene TRBV7-3; 7 bases map to TRBD2. The CDR3 DNA follows: TGTGCCAGCAGCTTAAGGAGCGGGGCTAGCACAGATACGCAGTATTTT. Amino acid sequence: CASSLRSGASTDTQYF.